These T cell receptor beta chains were read from a single sample in a study of blood T cell repertoires in COVID-19. TCRdb keeps only in-frame clones here, not all; method: immunoSEQ multiplex PCR. This sample has roughly 160,000 clones, with under 90% found just once. The specimen was peripheral blood. The source is an elderly woman with acute or convalescent COVID-19. The conserved cysteine and the conserved F or W are not part of the CDR3 here.

v_call	cdr3_aa
TRBV3-1/TRBV3-2	ASSLGGENTIY
TRBV9	ASSAQGAGTEAF
TRBV4-1	ASSQDYGNAF
TRBV7-2	ASSLADRKEQY
TRBV5-1	ASSLVAVSSYNEQF
TRBV24-1	ATSDLGPSPQH
TRBV28	ASSPPAGRGYGYT
TRBV7-2	ASSLDARTNTEAF
TRBV3-1/TRBV3-2	ASSHAGAKETQY
TRBV5-5	ASTRDTGGVQPQH